This T cell receptor (beta chain) was observed in a study of T cells in Graves' hyperthyroidism and ophthalmopathy. The TCR beta CDR3 regions underwent amplification using RNA transcripts as the source. First-round RT-PCR of the TCR CDR3 relied on the HTBI primer set. TCRdb reanalysed the multiplex PCR reads using MiXCR and keeps one entry per CDR3 protein. The sample holds over 350,000 distinct CDR3 sequences; more than 12% are singletons and the top ten take 25% to 30%. Patients showing uncontrolled infection, other autoimmune disease, pregnancy or lactation were ineligible. The CDR3 extends over 15 amino acids. The germline V gene has CDR1 ENHRY and CDR2 SYGVKD. Trimming took 6 bases from V and 1 from J, leaving 15 bases between them. This clonotype was observed many times.

This chain connects TRBV10-3 to TRBJ1-1; possibly TRBD1 for D (6 bases). Sequencing was performed on blood. The clonotype originates from a man aged 50-59 years with Graves' ophthalmopathy. CDR3 DNA sequence: TGTGCCATCAGACCCGAGACAGGAGCGAACACTGAAGCTTTCTTT. Residues: CAIRPETGANTEAFF.